These 26 T cell receptor beta chains originate from one sample sequenced in a study of glioma-infiltrating T cells. TCR alpha and beta CDR3 regions were amplified from RNA using iRepertoire nested multiplex PCR. From the multiplex PCR reads, TCRdb called clonotypes with MiXCR, one entry per CDR3 protein. The sample yields more than 110,000 distinct CDR3 sequences, about two fifths seen once. Sample: glioma tissue, nonneoplastic brain tissue, or PBMCs (not recorded which). All receptors derive from a human donor with low-grade glioma or glioblastoma, undergoing nonglioma brain surgery, or in good health (not recorded which).

This clonotype was seen more than once but under ten times. The chain recombines TRBV28 with TRBJ2-7; 14 bases are a match to TRBD2. The germline gives CDR1 MDHEN, CDR2 SYDVKM. The CDR3 sequence is 12 residues long. V was pared by 6 bases and J by 13 bases, with 5 bases of the junction left unmatched. CDR3 in amino acids: CASSKGLAGVYF. The CDR3 DNA is TGTGCCAGCAGCAAGGGACTAGCGGGAGTCTACTTC.

The genes are TRBV10-3 and TRBJ1-2; TRBD1 matches at 9 bases. The germline gives CDR1 ENHRY, CDR2 SYGVKD. Trimming cost V 4 bases and J 6 bases; bases outside gene matches: 6. The CDR3 covers 14 residues. CDR3: CAISADRGRDGYTF. The CDR3, as DNA: TGTGCCATCAGTGCGGACAGGGGAAGGGATGGCTACACCTTC.

In this sample, this clonotype turned up a few times. V and J are TRBV19 and TRBJ1-4; D perhaps matches TRBD1 (5 bases). Germline-derived CDR1 and CDR2 are LNHDA and SQIVND (reference sequence). The CDR3 sequence is 10 residues long. Trimming cost V 8 bases and J 16 bases, with 14 bases left between them. The CDR3: CASGHRRQFF. The CDR3 DNA sequence: TGTGCCAGTGGCCACAGGAGACAGTTTTTT. The variable domain in full, with the rest retrieved from reference TRBV19 and TRBJ1-4, is DGGITQSPKYLFRKEGQNVTLSCEQNLNHDAMYWYRQDPGQGLRLIYYSQIVNDFQKGDIAEGYSVSREKKESFPLTVTSAQKNPTAFYLCASGHRRQFFGSGTQLSVL.

The CDR3 spells CASSYLIKDTQYF. CDR3 coding DNA: TGTGCCAGCAGTTACCTGATTAAAGATACGCAGTATTTT. This sequence joins TRBV6-2 or TRBV6-3 and TRBJ2-3, with D unclear. The V and J ends lost 2 bases and 5 bases respectively, with 8 bases between them. Germline V lookup: CDR1 MNHEY, CDR2 SVGEGT. The CDR3 spans 13 residues.

The chain links TRBV6-1 to TRBJ2-7; D unresolved. Deletions cut 1 base from V and 7 bases from J, with 5 bases between. The CDR3 length is 11 residues. Looked up from germline, CDR1 is MNHNS and CDR2 is SASEGT. The CDR3 loop reads CASSEVGEQYF. The CDR3 bases are TGTGCCAGCAGTGAAGTTGGTGAGCAGTACTTC.

This clonotype was observed a handful of times. This chain links TRBV6-1 with TRBJ1-6; TRBD1 aligns across 7 bases. V shed 1 base, J shed 7 bases, and the junction held 7 bases outside the gene matches. The CDR3 consists of 16 residues. Per the germline V gene, CDR1 is MNHNS and CDR2 is SASEGT. The CDR3: CASSEDVGTANSPLHF. The CDR3 DNA reads as TGTGCCAGCAGTGAAGACGTCGGGACAGCAAATTCACCCCTCCACTTT.

The CDR3 bases are TGTGCCAGTAGTATAGTAATGACAGTCGGGGCAGATACGCAGTATTTT. It encodes CASSIVMTVGADTQYF. V is TRBV19 and J is TRBJ2-3, with D perhaps being TRBD1 or TRBD2 (5 bases each). Germline loops: CDR1 LNHDA, CDR2 SQIVND (reference sequence). Between the trimmed V and J ends, which lost 1 base and 4 bases, there was a span of 15 bases. This CDR3 is 16 amino acids long. The full variable domain, rest sourced from reference TRBV19 and TRBJ2-3, is DGGITQSPKYLFRKEGQNVTLSCEQNLNHDAMYWYRQDPGQGLRLIYYSQIVNDFQKGDIAEGYSVSREKKESFPLTVTSAQKNPTAFYLCASSIVMTVGADTQYFGPGTRLTVL.

The genes are TRBV6-1 and TRBJ2-7; D is unresolved. There are 11 residues in the CDR3. Germline V gives CDR1 MNHNS, CDR2 SASEGT. The ends were cut back, 6 bases at V and 6 bases at J, with 9 bases in the middle. CDR3 sequence: CASSQVTEQYF. As DNA, the CDR3 is TGTGCCAGCAGCCAAGTTACCGAGCAGTACTTC.

With respect to this clonotype: A read error may produce the germline difference seen at one junction end. The rearrangement links TRBV6-1 to TRBJ1-1; the match to TRBD1 covers 7 bases. This CDR3 is built from 14 residues. Germline V gene data show CDR1 as MNHNS and CDR2 as SASEGT. This CDR3 reads CAISEPTGFSEAFF. CDR3 DNA: TGTGCCATCAGTGAACCGACAGGGTTCAGTGAGGCTTTCTTT.

In this sample, this clonotype turned up a few times. The rearrangement joins TRBV15 to TRBJ1-1, with D tentatively TRBD1 (5 bases). The V and J ends lost 0 bases and 3 bases respectively, with 11 bases between them. The CDR3 totals 15 residues. The germline V gene has CDR1 LNHNV and CDR2 YYDKDF (reference sequence). In DNA, the CDR3 is TGTGCCACCAGCAGAGATTGGGGCAGGGACACTGAAGCTTTCTTT. This gives the protein CATSRDWGRDTEAFF.

This clonotype was seen once. The CDR3 DNA is TGTGCCACCAGTGACCCCGGGACTAGCCGAGAGACCCAGTACTTC. Translated: CATSDPGTSRETQYF. This chain connects TRBV24-1 to TRBJ2-5, with TRBD2 identical over 9 bases. This CDR3 contains 15 residues. Germline CDR1 KGHDR, CDR2 SFDVKD. Trimming cost V 4 bases and J 4 bases; bases outside gene matches: 6.

In its sample, this clonotype was seen a few times. The CDR3 is CSANGLAGAEQYF. CDR3 DNA: TGCAGTGCTAACGGACTAGCGGGAGCCGAGCAGTACTTC. The chain recombines TRBV20-1 with TRBJ2-7, with 13 bases aligning to TRBD2. The CDR3 has 13 residues. Germline V lookup: CDR1 DFQATT, CDR2 SNEGSKA (reference sequence). J was trimmed by 6 bases and V by 4 bases; bases with no gene match: 3.

This clonotype was observed many times. V is TRBV6-1 and J is TRBJ2-3, with TRBD1 as a possible D gene (5 bases). Germline V gene data show CDR1 as MNHNS and CDR2 as SASEGT. CDR3 length equals 13 residues. The V gene lost 5 bases and the J gene lost 6 bases, with 12 bases spanning the gap. CDR3 nucleotides: TGTGCCAGCAGTAATCAGGGTGCGGATACGCAGTATTTT. This translates into CASSNQGADTQYF.

This rearrangement joins TRBV29-1 to TRBJ1-6; no firm D call. Germline-derived CDR1 and CDR2 are SQVTM and ANQGSEA. The CDR3 consists of 13 residues. Trimming took off 6 bases at V and 7 bases at J, with 13 bases between the two ends. The chain's CDR3 is CSVQSNWNSPLHF. The CDR3 DNA reads TGCAGCGTCCAATCAAACTGGAATTCACCCCTCCACTTT.

V is TRBV20-1 and J is TRBJ1-2; D is unclear. This CDR3 has 14 residues. The germline V and J ends were trimmed by 2 bases and 0 bases, with 10 bases remaining between them. The germline V gene has CDR1 DFQATT and CDR2 SNEGSKA (reference sequence). The CDR3 loop reads CSARPLYANYGYTF. The CDR3 coding sequence is TGCAGTGCTAGACCTTTGTACGCTAACTATGGCTACACCTTC.

The V call is TRBV27, the J call TRBJ2-1, with TRBD1 identical over 7 bases. Germline trimming cut 7 bases from V and 7 bases from J; bases unmatched to any gene: 7. CDR3 length: 13 residues. CDR1 and CDR2 from the germline V gene are MNHEY and SMNVEV (reference sequence). The CDR3 nucleotides read TGTGCCAGCAATCGACAGGGATCAAATGAGCAGTTCTTC. The encoded protein is CASNRQGSNEQFF.

The chain combines TRBV4-1 with TRBJ2-3, with D possibly TRBD2 on 6 matching bases. V was trimmed by 3 bases and J by 1 base, leaving 8 bases between them. CDR3 length: 14 amino acids. CDR1 is MGHRA, CDR2 YSYEKL, per germline. The DNA of the CDR3 is TGCGCCAGCAGCCACGGGGGTCGCACAGATACGCAGTATTTT. Its protein product is CASSHGGRTDTQYF.

J is TRBJ2-3 and V is TRBV20-1; D possibly matches TRBD1 or TRBD2 (5 bases each). The CDR3 has 14 amino acids. Germline values: CDR1 DFQATT, CDR2 SNEGSKA (reference sequence). V was clipped by 4 bases and J by 1 base, with 12 bases between them. CDR3 coding DNA: TGCAGTGCTATCCGGGACCGAGGCACAGATACGCAGTATTTT. Its protein is CSAIRDRGTDTQYF.

This clonotype was recorded at least ten times. CDR3 residues: CATSDSWTVEQYF. CDR3 nucleotide sequence: TGTGCCACCAGTGATTCCTGGACAGTCGAGCAGTACTTC. The chain combines TRBV24-1 with TRBJ2-7; possible D gene TRBD1, 6 bases. Germline V gene sequence: CDR1 KGHDR, CDR2 SFDVKD. V was trimmed by 2 bases and J by 6 bases, leaving 10 bases between them. The CDR3 contains 13 residues.

In this sample, this clonotype turned up many times. J is TRBJ1-2 and V is TRBV2, with 7 bases lining up with TRBD1. Trimming cost V 2 bases and J 5 bases; bases outside gene matches: 8. The CDR3 runs to 15 residues. Germline V gene sequence: CDR1 SNHLY, CDR2 FYNNEI. CDR3 protein: CASSETGEGTYGYTF. In nucleotides, the CDR3 is TGTGCCAGCAGTGAAACAGGGGAAGGGACTTATGGCTACACCTTC.

The gene calls are TRBV15 and TRBJ1-2; D may be TRBD1 (5 bases). Germline assignment: CDR1 LNHNV and CDR2 YYDKDF (reference sequence). V lost 1 base, J lost 8 bases, and 14 bases lay in between. This CDR3 contains 14 residues. CDR3 amino acids: CATSRGDRRMGYTF. CDR3 DNA sequence: TGTGCCACCAGCAGAGGGGACCGACGGATGGGCTACACCTTC.

This chain uses TRBV29-1 with TRBJ2-3; D not certain. V was cut by 2 bases and J by 4 bases, with 13 bases left in between. Germline CDR1 and CDR2: SQVTM and ANQGSEA. This CDR3 is built from 14 residues. CDR3 in amino acids: CSVERAGIPDTQYF. CDR3 in DNA: TGCAGCGTTGAAAGGGCAGGCATCCCAGATACGCAGTATTTT.

The chain uses TRBV6-2 or TRBV6-3 and TRBJ2-4; possible D gene TRBD1, 6 bases. V shed 2 bases and J shed 8 bases, with 16 bases lying between them. The CDR3 sequence is 15 residues long. CDR1 MNHEY and CDR2 SVGEGT come from the germline V gene. In DNA, the CDR3 is TGTGCCAGCAGTTACGGCGCCACAGGGTTGGACATTCAGTACTTC. This translates into CASSYGATGLDIQYF.

The chain recombines TRBV30 with TRBJ2-3, with 9 bases matching TRBD2. In germline, CDR1 is GTSNPN, CDR2 SVGIG (reference sequence). The junction had 4 bases not matched to a gene; V was cut back by 3 bases and J by 3 bases. This CDR3 is 14 amino acids long. The CDR3 DNA follows: TGTGCCTGGAGCGGGACTAGCCTTACAGATACGCAGTATTTT. It codes for CAWSGTSLTDTQYF.

Comments on this clonotype: This could be a read error, since a much larger clone is one nucleotide away. The rearrangement links TRBV10-3 to TRBJ2-1; possibly TRBD1 for D (6 bases). Germline V gene data show CDR1 as ENHRY and CDR2 as SYGVKD. The CDR3 consists of 15 residues. V lost 5 bases, J lost 2 bases, and 13 bases lay in between. The CDR3 loop reads CAISTPDSPYNEQFF. CDR3 DNA: TGTGCCATCAGTACACCGGACAGCCCCTACAATGAGCAGTTCTTC.

With regard to this clonotype: This could be a read error, since a much larger clone is one nucleotide away. This chain connects TRBV6-2 or TRBV6-3 to TRBJ2-5; tentatively, D is TRBD1 or TRBD2 (5 bases each). V lost 2 bases and J 5 bases, leaving 12 bases between the germline ends. Germline V gene sequence: CDR1 MNHEY, CDR2 SVGEGT. This CDR3 is 14 amino acids long. The CDR3 bases are TGTGCCAGCAGTTACGCCATGGGGGACGAGACCCAGTACTTC. Protein product: CASSYAMGDETQYF.